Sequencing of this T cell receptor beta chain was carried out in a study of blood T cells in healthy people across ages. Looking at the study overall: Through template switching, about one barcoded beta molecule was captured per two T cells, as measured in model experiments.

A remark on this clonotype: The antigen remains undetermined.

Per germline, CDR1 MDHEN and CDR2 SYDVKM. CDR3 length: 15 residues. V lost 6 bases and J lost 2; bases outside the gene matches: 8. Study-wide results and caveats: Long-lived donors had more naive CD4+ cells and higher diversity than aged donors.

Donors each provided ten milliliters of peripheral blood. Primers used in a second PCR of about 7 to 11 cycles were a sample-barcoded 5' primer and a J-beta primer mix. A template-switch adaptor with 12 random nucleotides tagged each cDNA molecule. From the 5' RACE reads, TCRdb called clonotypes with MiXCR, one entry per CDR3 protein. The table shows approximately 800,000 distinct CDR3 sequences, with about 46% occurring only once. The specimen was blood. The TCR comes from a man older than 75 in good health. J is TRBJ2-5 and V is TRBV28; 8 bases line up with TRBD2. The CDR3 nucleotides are TGTGCCAGCAGGCGTCCCGGGAGGGCACAAGAGACCCAGTACTTC. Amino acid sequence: CASRRPGRAQETQYF.